The 15 T cell receptor beta chains in this list originate from one sample, sequenced in a study of T cell responses to AZD1222 COVID-19 vaccine. Sequencing used immunoSEQ multiplex PCR; TCRdb keeps in-frame clones, though not all of them. Of about 200,000 clones in the sample, roughly nine tenths were seen once. The specimen was peripheral blood, collected 28 days after the second AZD1222 dose. The receptors shown here come from an adult who received the AZD1222 COVID-19 vaccine.

The genes are TRBV24-1 and TRBJ1-3; D gene uncertain. Trimming took off 7 bases at V and 1 base at J, with 1 base between the two ends. Germline-derived CDR1 and CDR2 are KGHDR and SFDVKD. This CDR3 comprises 11 residues. The DNA for the CDR3 is TGTGCCACCAGATCTGGAAACACCATATATTTT. Amino acid sequence: CATRSGNTIYF.

The CDR3 loop reads CASSSHSGRGYNEQFF. DNA of the CDR3: TGTGCCAGCAGCTCACATAGCGGGAGAGGCTACAATGAGCAGTTCTTC. The chain recombines TRBV7-8 with TRBJ2-1, with 9 nucleotides matching TRBD2. The V gene end was trimmed by 4 bases and the J gene end by 3 bases; junction bases not matched to a gene: 7. Germline V lookup: CDR1 SGHVS, CDR2 FQNEAQ. CDR3 length: 16 amino acids.

CDR3 amino acids: CASNPRVVREWGGSEKLFF. DNA for the CDR3: TGTGCCAGCAACCCCCGGGTAGTCAGGGAATGGGGGGGTAGTGAAAAACTGTTTTTT. The rearrangement uses TRBV3-1 (or the pseudogene TRBV3-2) and TRBJ1-4, with D perhaps matching TRBD1 (5 bases). V was pared by 7 bases and J by 7 bases, with 31 bases between. Looked up from germline, CDR1 is LGHDT and CDR2 is YNNKEL (reference sequence). The CDR3 is 19 residues long.

As DNA, the CDR3 is TGTGCCAGCAGACCACTAGCGGGAGTGGGTCGGTCCTACAATGAGCAGTTCTTC. This sequence encodes CASRPLAGVGRSYNEQFF. The V gene is TRBV7-9, the J gene TRBJ2-1; TRBD2 agrees at 11 bases. This CDR3 contains 18 residues. The J segment lost 1 base and the V segment lost 6 bases, leaving 11 bases of the junction unmatched. Germline assignment: CDR1 SEHNR and CDR2 FQNEAQ (reference sequence). The complete variable domain, with remaining parts taken from reference TRBV7-9 and TRBJ2-1, reads DTGVSQNPRHKITKRGQNVTFRCDPISEHNRLYWYRQTLGQGPEFLTYFQNEAQLEKSRLLSDRFSAERPKGSFSTLEIQRTEQGDSAMYLCASRPLAGVGRSYNEQFFGPGTRLTVL.

The chain joins TRBV6-5 to TRBJ2-7; perhaps TRBD2 as D (6 bases). The germline V gene has CDR1 MNHEY and CDR2 SVGAGI. Trimming took 6 bases from V and 2 from J, leaving 14 bases between them. The CDR3 extends over 14 amino acids. In DNA, the CDR3 is TGTGCCAGCAGGGCCCGGGACTCCCCCTACGAGCAGTACTTC. Translation: CASRARDSPYEQYF.

In this sample, this clone turned up a few times. V gene TRBV18 combines with J gene TRBJ1-1, with 9 bases that match TRBD1. Germline CDR1 reads KGHSH; CDR2 reads LQKENI. This CDR3 contains 14 residues. Germline trimming cut 0 bases from V and 11 bases from J; bases unmatched to any gene: 7. CDR3 in amino acids: CASSPPGQGTTAFF. CDR3 in DNA: TGTGCCAGCTCACCACCGGGACAGGGTACTACCGCTTTCTTT.

V usage is TRBV24-1 and J usage is TRBJ2-7; D might be TRBD1 (6 bases). The V gene lost 7 bases and the J gene lost 4 bases, with 22 bases spanning the gap. CDR1 and CDR2 (germline): KGHDR, SFDVKD. CDR3 length equals 16 residues. The CDR3 reads CATSERIPGQGYEQYF. The CDR3 DNA reads as TGTGCCACCAGCGAGCGGATACCGGGACAAGGGTACGAGCAGTACTTC.

The chain carries TRBV7-2 and TRBJ2-2; D unresolved. Per germline, CDR1 SGHTA and CDR2 FQGNSA. The V gene lost 0 bases and the J gene lost 2 bases, with 7 bases spanning the gap. The CDR3 contains 15 residues. The chain's CDR3 is CASSLALRNTGELFF. The DNA of the CDR3 is TGTGCCAGCAGCTTAGCGCTCAGAAACACCGGGGAGCTGTTTTTT. The full variable domain, with the rest looked up from reference TRBV7-2 and TRBJ2-2, is GAGVSQSPSNKVTEKGKDVELRCDPISGHTALYWYRQSLGQGLEFLIYFQGNSAPDKSGLPSDRFSAERTGGSVSTLTIQRTQQEDSAVYLCASSLALRNTGELFFGEGSRLTVL.

This clone was seen only once. This chain uses TRBV7-2 with TRBJ2-1; D uncertain. The CDR3 extends over 15 amino acids. V dropped 4 bases and J dropped 3 bases, with 13 bases sitting between them. Germline V CDR1 and CDR2: SGHTA, FQGNSA. The CDR3 region has the DNA TGTGCCAGCAGCTCCACTCTAGGCCTCTACAATGAGCAGTTCTTC. The encoded protein is CASSSTLGLYNEQFF.

This chain uses TRBV11-2 with TRBJ2-7; a possible D gene is TRBD2 (5 bases). Germline V gene data show CDR1 as SGHAT and CDR2 as FQNNGV. The CDR3 runs to 14 residues. The V and J ends lost 5 bases and 2 bases respectively, with 13 bases between them. The CDR3 coding sequence is TGTGCCAGCAGCCCCCGCGGGTTCGCCTACGAGCAGTACTTC. Translating gives CASSPRGFAYEQYF.

The genes are TRBV7-3 and TRBJ2-3, with 10 bases identical to TRBD2. The CDR3 length is 16 residues. The V gene's germline CDR1 is SGHTA and CDR2 FQGTGA. The J segment lost 3 bases and the V segment lost 5 bases, leaving 8 bases of the junction unmatched. The CDR3 loop is CASSRLAGGGTDTQYF. DNA of the CDR3: TGTGCCAGCAGCAGATTAGCGGGAGGTGGGACAGATACGCAGTATTTT.

The CDR3 DNA follows: TGTGCCAGCAGCTACAGATATACGCAGTATTTT. Residues: CASSYRYTQYF. The chain links TRBV12-3 or TRBV12-4 to TRBJ2-3; D gene ambiguous. The CDR3 is 11 amino acids. Between the trimmed V and J ends, which lost 6 bases and 7 bases, there was a span of 8 bases.

V gene TRBV7-9 combines with J gene TRBJ1-3; no reliable D call. Trimming took off 7 bases at V and 4 bases at J, with 17 bases between the two ends. CDR1 and CDR2 from the germline V gene are SEHNR and FQNEAQ (reference sequence). The CDR3 is made up of 15 amino acids. The DNA for the CDR3 is TGTGCCAGCACCCCTTTATTCACCGACGGAAACACCATATATTTT. This encodes CASTPLFTDGNTIYF.

This clone was recorded only once. In DNA, the CDR3 is TGTGCCAGCAGCCACGTTACGTTGGGGGATTATGGCTACACCTTC. It encodes CASSHVTLGDYGYTF. The gene calls are TRBV3-1 (or the pseudogene TRBV3-2) and TRBJ1-2; maybe TRBD1 (5 bases). Germline CDR1 reads LGHDT; CDR2 reads YNNKEL (reference sequence). This CDR3 comprises 15 residues. Trimming took off 3 bases at V and 5 bases at J, with 16 bases between the two ends.

The chain uses TRBV30 and TRBJ2-3; 10 nucleotides align to TRBD2. V dropped 2 bases and J dropped 11; count of bases not matched to a gene: 7. Germline CDR1 reads GTSNPN; CDR2 reads SVGIG (reference sequence). CDR3 length: 13 residues. Written as DNA, the CDR3 is TGTGCCTGGAGTAGCGGGAGGGCGGGTAGGCAGTATTTT. This codes for CAWSSGRAGRQYF.